Here is one T cell receptor (beta chain) with its context. Sequencing used immunoSEQ multiplex PCR; TCRdb keeps in-frame clones, though not all of them. Of around 42,000 clones in the sample, more than 70% were seen once. The data were obtained in a study of blood T cell repertoires in COVID-19. Turning to the study itself: Material from acute and convalescent COVID-19 was sourced from the United States, Italy and Spain.

Sequencing input: peripheral blood. The source is a human donor in a cohort sampled during active COVID-19.

The CDR3 protein is CASSTLTGQGLEQYF. The CDR3 coding sequence is TGTGCCAGCAGCACACTTACGGGACAGGGCCTCGAGCAGTACTTC. V is TRBV6-2 or TRBV6-3 and J is TRBJ2-7, with 9 bases fitting TRBD1. CDR1 and CDR2 from the germline V gene are MNHEY and SVGEGT. V lost 6 bases, J lost 6 bases, and 12 bases stayed unmatched. There are 15 residues in the CDR3.